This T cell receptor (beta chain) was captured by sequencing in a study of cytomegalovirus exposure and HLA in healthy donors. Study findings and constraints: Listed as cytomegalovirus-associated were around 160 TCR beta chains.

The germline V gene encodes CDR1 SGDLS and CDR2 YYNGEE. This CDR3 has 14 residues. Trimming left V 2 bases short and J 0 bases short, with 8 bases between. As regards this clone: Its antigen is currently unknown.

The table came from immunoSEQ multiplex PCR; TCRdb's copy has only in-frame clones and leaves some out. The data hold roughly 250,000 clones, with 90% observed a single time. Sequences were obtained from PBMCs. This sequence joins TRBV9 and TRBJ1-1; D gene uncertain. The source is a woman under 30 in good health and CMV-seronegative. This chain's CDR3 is CASSVQDMNTEAFF. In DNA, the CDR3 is TGTGCCAGCAGCGTTCAGGATATGAACACTGAAGCTTTCTTT.